What follows are 26 T cell receptor beta chains derived from one specimen sequenced in a study of low-dose radiotherapy and immunotherapy resistance in tumors. Both TCRalpha and TCRbeta chains were reverse transcribed with V-gene-specific primers. It was with a constant-region primer and a V-primer adapter that TCRs were amplified over roughly 18 PCR cycles. TCRdb reprocessed the reads via MiXCR and lists one record per CDR3 protein. The sample holds some 13,000 distinct CDR3 sequences, more than 65% seen once. The source of these receptors is a human donor with advanced metastatic prostate, ovarian, gallbladder or colorectal cancer (not recorded which). This table probably holds off-target reads from a library built for another chain.

The chain carries TRBV6-1 and TRBJ1-1, with D perhaps TRBD1 (5 bases). The CDR3 covers 17 residues. In germline, CDR1 is MNHNS, CDR2 SASEGT. Trimming stripped 6 bases from V and 2 bases from J, with 22 bases between. The CDR3 sequence is CASRHDRQTNGNTEAFF. The CDR3 nucleotides are TGTGCCAGCAGACATGACAGACAAACAAACGGAAACACTGAAGCTTTCTTT.

The chain is built from TRBV5-4 and TRBJ2-3; weak D call: TRBD2 (6 bases). The V gene lost 2 bases and the J gene lost 0 bases, with 10 bases spanning the gap. The CDR3 consists of 15 residues. Germline V CDR1 and CDR2: SGHNT, YYREEE (reference sequence). CDR3 in DNA: TGTGCCAGCAGCTTAGGACTAACCAGCACAGATACGCAGTATTTT. Protein sequence: CASSLGLTSTDTQYF.

The rearrangement links TRBV6-2 or TRBV6-3 to TRBJ1-5; a weak D match, TRBD1 (6 bases). V lost 0 bases to trimming and J lost 5 bases, with 8 bases between them. CDR3 length: 14 residues. Germline V CDR1 and CDR2: MNHEY, SVGEGT. CDR3 residues: CASSYSGGHQPQHF. The CDR3 DNA reads TGTGCCAGCAGTTACTCTGGGGGGCATCAGCCCCAGCATTTT.

The chain employs TRBV5-1 and TRBJ2-1, with a tentative D call TRBD2 (5 bases). Germline V gene data show CDR1 as SGHRS and CDR2 as YFSETQ. This CDR3 is 13 amino acids long. Trimming shortened V by 4 bases and J by 3 bases, and 8 bases separated the two germline ends. In nucleotides, the CDR3 is TGCGCCAGCAGCCACCGGGGCTACAATGAGCAGTTCTTC. Encoded protein: CASSHRGYNEQFF.

The rearrangement uses TRBV20-1 and TRBJ1-1; D is unclear. V was pared by 2 bases and J by 0 bases, with 1 base between. The CDR3 consists of 11 residues. Germline V gene sequence: CDR1 DFQATT, CDR2 SNEGSKA (reference sequence). The CDR3: CSARLNTEAFF. CDR3 nucleotide sequence: TGCAGTGCTAGACTGAACACTGAAGCTTTCTTT.

The chain employs TRBV2 and TRBJ1-5; D remains ambiguous. The CDR3 loop spans 13 amino acids. Germline V gene lookup returns CDR1 SNHLY and CDR2 FYNNEI. The V and J ends lost 8 bases and 0 bases respectively, with 8 bases between them. CDR3 nucleotides: TGTGCCAGCGGTGCTCGTAGCAATCAGCCCCAGCATTTT. Translation gives CASGARSNQPQHF.

CDR3 sequence reads: CASSPSTDQPQHF. For the CDR3, the DNA is TGCGCCAGCAGCCCCTCCACTGATCAGCCCCAGCATTTT. The chain combines TRBV5-1 with TRBJ1-5; D is unclear. With 4 bases removed from V and 5 bases from J, the gap between germline ends came to 10 bases. This CDR3 is built from 13 residues. Germline V gene data show CDR1 as SGHRS and CDR2 as YFSETQ.

This chain uses TRBV6-5 with TRBJ2-5, with a tentative D call TRBD2 (6 bases). Trimming removed 4 bases from V and 2 bases from J, with 8 bases in between. From germline, CDR1 is MNHEY and CDR2 SVGAGI. The CDR3 consists of 13 residues. The CDR3 DNA reads as TGTGCCAGCAGTTTCGGACTACAAGAGACCCAGTACTTC. It translates to CASSFGLQETQYF.

This clonotype was counted between two and nine times. The rearrangement uses TRBV29-1 and TRBJ2-7, with D perhaps TRBD1 (6 bases). The CDR3 runs to 13 residues. Germline-derived CDR1 and CDR2 are SQVTM and ANQGSEA. V was shortened by 4 bases and J by 2 bases, with 12 bases between the two germline ends. CDR3: CSVVRTDTYEQYF. In DNA form, the CDR3 reads TGCAGCGTTGTAAGGACAGATACCTACGAGCAGTACTTC.

V usage is TRBV5-6 and J usage is TRBJ2-1; 10 bases align to TRBD1. V dropped 4 bases and J dropped 1; count of bases not matched to a gene: 5. Per the germline V gene, CDR1 is SGHDT and CDR2 is YYEEEE. The CDR3 runs to 16 residues. CDR3: CASSVRDRGSYNEQFF. CDR3 DNA: TGTGCCAGCAGCGTCCGGGACAGGGGATCCTACAATGAGCAGTTCTTC.

The chain combines TRBV30 with TRBJ2-6, with D tentatively TRBD1 or TRBD2 (5 bases each). CDR3 length: 16 amino acids. Germline V CDR1 and CDR2: GTSNPN, SVGIG (reference sequence). Written as DNA, the CDR3 is TGTGCGACCCCGGGGCCCGCCAACTCTGGGGCCAACGTCCTGACTTTC. Its protein product is CATPGPANSGANVLTF.

This chain connects TRBV20-1 to TRBJ2-1; tentative D call: TRBD2 (6 bases). V lost 2 bases and J 6 bases, leaving 14 bases between the germline ends. The CDR3 length is 14 residues. CDR1 and CDR2 from the germline V gene are DFQATT and SNEGSKA (reference sequence). The CDR3 DNA reads as TGCAGTGCTAGATCGGGACTGGGGGTCAATGAGCAGTTCTTC. Protein: CSARSGLGVNEQFF.

The gene calls are TRBV2 and TRBJ1-6; no clear D. Per germline, CDR1 SNHLY and CDR2 FYNNEI. Trimming cost V 7 bases and J 10 bases, with 17 bases left between them. The CDR3 is 14 residues long. CDR3 nucleotide sequence: TGTGCCAGCACCCCTCCGGGTGCTAGGTCACCCCTCCACTTT. As protein: CASTPPGARSPLHF.

The chain employs TRBV29-1 and TRBJ1-4; the D is unclear. The V gene's germline CDR1 is SQVTM and CDR2 ANQGSEA. V was trimmed by 1 base and J by 15 bases, leaving 12 bases between them. This CDR3 has 11 residues. The CDR3 reads CSVEGSGLMFF. DNA for the CDR3: TGCAGCGTTGAAGGTTCCGGGTTAATGTTTTTT.

The rearrangement joins TRBV2 to TRBJ1-3; the D gene is possibly TRBD1 (5 bases). Trimming took off 10 bases at V and 0 bases at J, with 10 bases between the two ends. The CDR3 length is 13 residues. Germline lookup yields CDR1 SNHLY and CDR2 FYNNEI. The CDR3 reads CATAGRSGNTIYF. CDR3 in DNA: TGTGCCACCGCAGGGCGCTCTGGAAACACCATATATTTT.

The rearrangement uses TRBV2 and TRBJ1-1; D perhaps matches TRBD1 (5 bases). Per germline, CDR1 SNHLY and CDR2 FYNNEI. Trimming left V 4 bases short and J 3 bases short, with 9 bases between. The CDR3 runs 13 residues. Written as DNA, the CDR3 is TGTGCCAGCAGTGTGGGGGAAGACACTGAAGCTTTCTTT. Amino acids: CASSVGEDTEAFF.

The chain employs TRBV7-3 and TRBJ2-3; 7 bases match TRBD1. V trimming: 1 base; J trimming: 5 bases; junction bases outside the gene matches: 12. Germline-derived CDR1 and CDR2 are SGHTA and FQGTGA. The CDR3 covers 17 residues. In nucleotides, the CDR3 is TGTGCCAGCAGCTTAAATGGGCCGGGACAGAGAGGAGATACGCAGTATTTT. Amino acid sequence: CASSLNGPGQRGDTQYF.

This chain links TRBV9 with TRBJ1-6, with TRBD1 matching 7 bases. This CDR3 has 14 residues. Germline values: CDR1 SGDLS, CDR2 YYNGEE. Trimming removed 2 bases from V and 6 bases from J; junction bases left unmatched: 2. CDR3: CASSVGQVNSPLHF. The CDR3, as DNA: TGTGCCAGCAGCGTCGGACAGGTTAATTCACCCCTCCACTTT.

The rearrangement uses TRBV20-1 and TRBJ2-3; D is unresolved. CDR3 length equals 13 residues. V was clipped by 2 bases and J by 5 bases, with 11 bases between them. Germline lookup yields CDR1 DFQATT and CDR2 SNEGSKA (reference sequence). CDR3 sequence reads: CSARKTFEDTQYF. The CDR3, as DNA: TGCAGTGCTAGAAAGACTTTCGAAGATACGCAGTATTTT.

This chain connects TRBV6-5 to TRBJ1-5; D uncertain. Trimming took off 5 bases at V and 5 bases at J, with 10 bases between the two ends. CDR3 length: 13 amino acids. Germline loops: CDR1 MNHEY, CDR2 SVGAGI. The CDR3 reads CASSQRTDQPQHF. CDR3 coding DNA: TGTGCCAGCAGTCAACGAACCGATCAGCCCCAGCATTTT.

V and J are TRBV11-2 and TRBJ2-7; 9 bases match TRBD2. Germline trimming cut 5 bases from V and 3 bases from J; bases unmatched to any gene: 2. Germline V gene data show CDR1 as SGHAT and CDR2 as FQNNGV. The CDR3 is made up of 13 amino acids. The DNA for the CDR3 is TGTGCCAGCAGCCGTAGCGGGGGCTACGAGCAGTACTTC. Amino acid sequence: CASSRSGGYEQYF.

The gene calls are TRBV5-1 and TRBJ1-1; D possibly corresponds to TRBD1 (5 bases). This CDR3 has 13 amino acids. Germline loops: CDR1 SGHRS, CDR2 YFSETQ. The V and J ends lost 4 bases and 1 base respectively, with 8 bases between them. The CDR3 DNA is TGCGCCAGCAGCGGGGACCCGAACACTGAAGCTTTCTTT. Its translation: CASSGDPNTEAFF.

The gene calls are TRBV6-1 and TRBJ2-6; D perhaps matches TRBD2 (6 bases). From germline, CDR1 is MNHNS and CDR2 SASEGT. V was pared by 4 bases and J by 2 bases, with 12 bases between. CDR3 length equals 16 residues. The DNA for the CDR3 is TGTGCCAGCAGTGGGGGCGGGGAACCTGGGGCCAACGTCCTGACTTTC. Amino acids: CASSGGGEPGANVLTF.

This chain links TRBV11-2 with TRBJ1-4; 7 bases agree with TRBD1. The J segment lost 0 bases and the V segment lost 7 bases, leaving 26 bases of the junction unmatched. Looked up from germline, CDR1 is SGHAT and CDR2 is FQNNGV. This CDR3 spans 22 amino acids. For the CDR3, the DNA is TGTGCCAGCACCTCCCGGGTCCCGCGACAGGGACTCTTGTCGACAACTAATGAAAAACTGTTTTTT. This encodes CASTSRVPRQGLLSTTNEKLFF.

The V call is TRBV11-2, the J call TRBJ1-6; no clear D. V lost 6 bases to trimming and J lost 9 bases, with 9 bases between them. Germline V gene data show CDR1 as SGHAT and CDR2 as FQNNGV. CDR3 size: 12 residues. CDR3 nucleotides: TGTGCCAGCAGTGACAATTCTTCACCCCTCCACTTT. Protein: CASSDNSSPLHF.

A word on this clonotype: Sequence at one end of the junction differs from germline and may be a read error. The chain combines TRBV13 with TRBJ1-6; D gene ambiguous. Germline-derived CDR1 and CDR2 are PRHDT and FYEKMQ (reference sequence). This CDR3 is built from 14 residues. The CDR3 reads CAMRENTNAGKSTF. As DNA, the CDR3 is TGTGCAATGAGAGAGAACACCAATGCAGGCAAATCAACCTTT. The whole variable domain, filled in from reference TRBV13 and TRBJ1-6, reads AAGVIQSPRHLIKEKRETATLKCYPIPRHDTVYWYQQGPGQDPQFLISFYEKMQSDKGSIPDRFSAQQFSDYHSELNMSSLELGDSALYFCAMRENTNAGKSTFGNGTRLTVT.